This is a list of T cell receptor beta chains from one sample in a study of T cell responses to AZD1222 COVID-19 vaccine. TCRdb keeps only in-frame clones here, not all; method: immunoSEQ multiplex PCR. The sample lists under 95,000 clones; around 88% were seen once. This sample comprised peripheral blood, obtained 28 days after the second AZD1222 dose. These receptors were collected from an adult who received the AZD1222 COVID-19 vaccine. CDR3s include the opening cysteine and the closing phenylalanine or tryptophan. D genes are given only for firm matches. A clone size is listed for some rows: how often the clone was seen (once, few, many), or a class if it is expanded.

clone_size	j_call	v_call	d_call	cdr3_aa	cdr3_nt
-	TRBJ2-1	TRBV6-4	-	CAGPGRSYNEQFF	TGTGCCGGACCGGGACGGTCCTACAATGAGCAGTTCTTC
-	TRBJ2-7	TRBV6-5	-	CASSVTQQRTYEQYF	TGTGCCAGCAGCGTAACCCAACAGCGAACCTACGAGCAGTACTTC
-	TRBJ1-2	TRBV5-6	-	CASSGTDYIF	TGTGCCAGCAGCGGGACGGACTACATCTTC
-	TRBJ2-2	TRBV7-8	-	CASSLAAGLANTGELFF	TGTGCCAGCAGCTTAGCGGCAGGGCTCGCGAACACCGGGGAGCTGTTTTTT
-	TRBJ2-3	TRBV7-8	TRBD2	CASSFPVGGVSTDTQYF	TGTGCCAGCAGCTTCCCCGTCGGGGGGGTTAGCACAGATACGCAGTATTTT
few	TRBJ1-1	TRBV21-1	-	CASSAGQGVDTEAFF	TGTGCCAGCAGCGCGGGACAGGGGGTCGACACTGAAGCTTTCTTT
few	TRBJ1-5	TRBV7-9	-	CASSKQENQPQHF	TGTGCCAGCAGCAAACAGGAGAATCAGCCCCAGCATTTT
few	TRBJ2-5	TRBV24-1	-	CATSDRAGGETQYF	TGTGCCACCAGTGATCGAGCGGGTGGGGAGACCCAGTACTTC
-	TRBJ1-1	TRBV6-5	-	CASSQHRDTEAFF	TGTGCCAGCAGTCAACACAGGGACACTGAAGCTTTCTTT
-	TRBJ1-4	TRBV7-9	-	CASSPLGGVNEKLFF	TGTGCCAGCAGTCCCTTGGGAGGGGTTAATGAAAAACTGTTTTTT
-	TRBJ1-5	TRBV3-1/TRBV3-2	-	CASSPQGRLSNQPQHF	TGTGCCAGCAGCCCCCAGGGGCGCCTAAGCAATCAGCCCCAGCATTTT
-	TRBJ2-3	TRBV7-3	TRBD2	CASSLGGVAIDTQYF	TGTGCCAGCAGCTTAGGGGGGGTTGCCATAGATACGCAGTATTTT
-	TRBJ1-4	TRBV5-4	-	CASSATTVATNEKLFF	TGTGCCAGCAGCGCAACGACAGTTGCAACTAATGAAAAACTGTTTTTT
-	TRBJ1-2	TRBV6-5	-	CASSATRVSGGYTF	TGTGCCAGCAGCGCCACGCGGGTTTCGGGTGGCTACACCTTC
-	TRBJ1-2	TRBV10-3	-	CAISETDYGYTF	TGTGCCATCAGTGAGACGGACTATGGCTACACCTTC
-	TRBJ1-2	TRBV7-9	-	CASSSPQWDVKIYGYTF	TGTGCCAGCAGCTCGCCTCAATGGGACGTTAAAATCTATGGCTACACCTTC
-	TRBJ1-2	TRBV9	-	CASSPQQGNYGYTF	TGTGCCAGCAGCCCCCAGCAGGGGAACTATGGCTACACCTTC